This is a list of T cell receptor beta chains from one sample in a study of blood T cell repertoires in COVID-19. Generated by immunoSEQ multiplex PCR, the TCRdb table keeps only in-frame clones and is missing some. This table holds 100,000 to 150,000 clones, around 80% found once. What was sequenced was PBMCs or T cells enriched from blood (not recorded which). These receptors all come from a middle-aged man with acute COVID-19. Each CDR3 is given with its conserved first and last residue. D genes are given only for firm matches. Rows give clone size only sometimes, using once, few, many, or a class for an expanded clone.

v_call,clone_size,d_call,j_call,cdr3_nt,cdr3_aa
TRBV2,once,TRBD2,TRBJ2-7,TGTGCCAGCAGTGGGGTAGCGGGAGGGGCCGAGCAGTACTTC,CASSGVAGGAEQYF
TRBV19,-,-,TRBJ2-2,TGTGCCAGTAGCCGGACAGTCGGTACCGGGGAGCTGTTTTTT,CASSRTVGTGELFF
TRBV4-2,-,TRBD1,TRBJ1-2,TGTGCCAGCAGCCAAGCCCCGGGACAGGGCTATGGCTACACCTTC,CASSQAPGQGYGYTF
TRBV19,-,TRBD1,TRBJ2-2,TGTGCCAGTAAACGGACAGGGGTTAACGGGGAGCTGTTTTTT,CASKRTGVNGELFF
TRBV18,-,-,TRBJ1-1,TGTGCCAGCTCACCACCATACAGTATCAACACTGAAGCTTTCTTT,CASSPPYSINTEAFF
TRBV7-9,-,TRBD1,TRBJ2-1,TGTGCCAGCAGCTTACCCCAGGACAGGCTTGAGCAGTTCTTC,CASSLPQDRLEQFF
TRBV5-1,-,-,TRBJ2-6,TGCGCCAGCAGCTCGGGTTCTGGGGCCAACGTCCTGACTTTC,CASSSGSGANVLTF
TRBV2,-,-,TRBJ2-3,TGTGCCAGAGAGGGGGGGCGTAGAACAGATACGCAGTATTTT,CAREGGRRTDTQYF
TRBV28,-,TRBD1,TRBJ1-2,TGTGCCAGCAGACCGCCTACAGGGGCTAACTATGGCTACACCTTC,CASRPPTGANYGYTF
TRBV9,-,TRBD1,TRBJ1-1,TGTGCCAGCAGCGTAACAGGGGCGAACACTGAAGCTTTCTTT,CASSVTGANTEAFF
TRBV30,-,TRBD2,TRBJ2-3,TGTGCCTGGAGCGCGGGGGGGCAGGGGCAGTATTTT,CAWSAGGQGQYF
TRBV20-1,-,TRBD2,TRBJ2-7,TGCAGTGCTAGTAACCTAGCGGGAGCCTACGAGCAGTACTTC,CSASNLAGAYEQYF
TRBV19,once,-,TRBJ1-5,TGTGCCAGTAGGAGGGACTGGGATCAGCCCCAGCATTTT,CASRRDWDQPQHF
TRBV7-2,-,-,TRBJ1-5,TGTGCCAGCAGCTTAATAGGGGGAAATGGGCCCCAGCATTTT,CASSLIGGNGPQHF
TRBV6-5,-,TRBD1,TRBJ2-7,TGTGCCAGCAGTTCCAGGACAGGCTCCTACGAGCAGTACTTC,CASSSRTGSYEQYF
TRBV7-9,-,TRBD1,TRBJ1-3,TGTGCCAGCAGCTTTTGGACAGGGCCCAGAAACACCATATATTTT,CASSFWTGPRNTIYF
TRBV11-2,-,TRBD1,TRBJ2-7,TGTGCCAGCAGCTACAGGGGCTCCTACGAGCAGTACTTC,CASSYRGSYEQYF
TRBV28,few,TRBD1,TRBJ1-6,TGTGCCAGCAGTCCCTGGACAGGGACCCTTAATTCACCCCTCCACTTT,CASSPWTGTLNSPLHF
TRBV7-2,-,TRBD2,TRBJ2-1,TGTGCCAGCAGCTTAATGGGGACTAGTATTGATGAGCAGTTCTTC,CASSLMGTSIDEQFF
TRBV12-3/TRBV12-4,-,-,TRBJ2-1,TGTGCCAGCAGTCCCCAAATTGAGCAGTTCTTC,CASSPQIEQFF
TRBV7-9,-,-,TRBJ2-4,TGTGCCAACCCACTAGCCAGCAAAAACATTCAGTACTTC,CANPLASKNIQYF
TRBV7-9,-,TRBD2,TRBJ2-1,TGTGCCAGCAGCCCATCAGCGGGAGGGTTTAATGAGCAGTTCTTC,CASSPSAGGFNEQFF
TRBV6-5,-,-,TRBJ1-6,TGTGCCACCTCCCCCGGGAACCATAATTCACCCCTCCACTTT,CATSPGNHNSPLHF
TRBV5-1,-,TRBD1,TRBJ2-7,TGCGCCAGCAGCCCAGGCGGGACAGGGGGTCTGGGGCAGTACTTC,CASSPGGTGGLGQYF
TRBV5-4,-,-,TRBJ2-7,TGTGCCAGCAGCCGAGGAACCGACAGTTACGAGCAGTACTTC,CASSRGTDSYEQYF
TRBV5-1,-,-,TRBJ1-2,TGCGCCAGCAGCGTGGGGGACAAAACGGGCTACACCTTC,CASSVGDKTGYTF
TRBV27,-,-,TRBJ2-7,TGTGCCAGCAGTTCTCTAGGCCCCTACGAGCAGTACTTC,CASSSLGPYEQYF
TRBV19,-,TRBD1,TRBJ1-2,TGTGCCAGTAGCCGGACAGGGGGTTCCATCCACTATGGCTACACCTTC,CASSRTGGSIHYGYTF